This T cell receptor beta chain was sequenced for a study of T cells after yellow fever vaccination. V was clipped by 5 bases and J by 1 base, with 14 bases between them. The CDR3 is made up of 15 amino acids. Germline-derived CDR1 and CDR2 are SEHNR and FQNEAQ (reference sequence). Whole-study findings and limits: There was a possibility that FACS-sorted repertoires contained abundant clonotypes contaminating from the bulk population. Though weaker, the secondary response peaked faster, on day 5 versus 15.

This clonotype is medium-sized (0.01 to 0.1%). Generation of TCR cDNA used 5'RACE template switching (which added a universal primer site and UMIs). TCRdb independently ran MiXCR on the 5' RACE reads; one entry per CDR3 protein. The data show around 29,000 distinct CDR3 sequences, with around 5.8% seen just once and about 25% held by the top ten. V gene TRBV7-9 combines with J gene TRBJ1-1; D gene ambiguous. Here the sequenced sample was PBMCs, either bulk or a sorted T-cell subset (CD4+, CD8+, memory, or dextramer-sorted; not recorded which), taken on the day of the yellow fever booster vaccination. The sequence derives from a man in his thirties or forties who received the YFV17D yellow fever vaccine. DNA for the CDR3: TGTGCCAGCAGCGCCTCCAGGCACGGGAACACTGAAGCTTTCTTT. Translating gives CASSASRHGNTEAFF.